What follows are 27 T cell receptor beta chains derived from one specimen sequenced in a study of graft-versus-host responses after intestinal transplantation. Here immunoSEQ multiplex PCR was the method, and the copy in TCRdb shows in-frame clones only, minus some. The data hold under 90,000 clones, with roughly 90% observed a single time. The sample consisted of PBMCs, taken 98 days after intestinal transplantation. The source of these receptors is a human patient who received an intestinal transplant, so some T cells may come from the graft donor.

J is TRBJ2-4 and V is TRBV4-1; 13 bases are a match to TRBD2. The V gene end was trimmed by 4 bases and the J gene end by 0 bases; junction bases not matched to a gene: 3. Looked up from germline, CDR1 is MGHRA and CDR2 is YSYEKL. The CDR3 totals 17 residues. The CDR3 DNA reads TGCGCCAGCAGCCGCGGGACTAGCGGGGCAGCCAAAAACATTCAGTACTTC. It codes for CASSRGTSGAAKNIQYF.

V is TRBV5-6 and J is TRBJ2-7; 8 positions agree with TRBD1. This CDR3 comprises 14 residues. Germline-derived CDR1 and CDR2 are SGHDT and YYEEEE. V dropped 4 bases and J dropped 3; count of bases not matched to a gene: 6. The CDR3: CASSPQDRVYEQYF. In DNA, the CDR3 is TGTGCCAGCAGCCCGCAGGACAGGGTCTACGAGCAGTACTTC.

The chain combines TRBV5-6 with TRBJ2-7, with 9 bases identical to TRBD1. Germline V lookup: CDR1 SGHDT, CDR2 YYEEEE. J lost 5 bases, V lost 4 bases, and 4 bases had no gene match. This CDR3 has 13 amino acids. CDR3 DNA sequence: TGTGCCAGCAGCCGCGGGACAGGGAACGAGCAGTACTTC. Translating gives CASSRGTGNEQYF.

The chain carries TRBV14 and TRBJ2-1; tentatively, D is TRBD1 or TRBD2 (5 bases each). This CDR3 spans 17 amino acids. Germline lookup yields CDR1 SGHDN and CDR2 FVKESK. Trimming pared 4 bases from V and 1 base from J, leaving 17 bases between. CDR3 in DNA: TGTGCCAGCAGCCCATCCCCGGGGCGTCAATCCTACAATGAGCAGTTCTTC. Protein product: CASSPSPGRQSYNEQFF.

This chain joins TRBV5-1 and TRBJ2-3, with 11 bases matching TRBD2. This CDR3 is 16 amino acids long. The V gene's germline CDR1 is SGHRS and CDR2 YFSETQ. Unmatched junction bases numbered 4, after V lost 2 bases and J lost 2 bases. CDR3 loop: CASSLLAGAATDTQYF. In DNA form, the CDR3 reads TGCGCCAGCAGCTTACTAGCGGGAGCCGCCACAGATACGCAGTATTTT. Supplemented by reference TRBV5-1 and TRBJ2-3, the full variable domain reads KAGVTQTPRYLIKTRGQQVTLSCSPISGHRSVSWYQQTPGQGLQFLFEYFSETQRNKGNFPGRFSGRQFSNSRSEMNVSTLELGDSALYLCASSLLAGAATDTQYFGPGTRLTVL.

CDR3 in amino acids: CASSIDQLGGRETQYF. The CDR3 DNA sequence: TGTGCCAGTAGTATAGATCAACTAGGGGGAAGGGAGACCCAGTACTTC. The chain is built from TRBV19 and TRBJ2-5; D may be TRBD1 (6 bases). Per germline, CDR1 LNHDA and CDR2 SQIVND (reference sequence). The CDR3 runs to 16 residues. V was cut by 0 bases and J by 5 bases, with 16 bases left in between.

V gene TRBV18 combines with J gene TRBJ2-1; TRBD2 matches 7 bases. J was trimmed by 0 bases and V by 2 bases; bases with no gene match: 10. This CDR3 is 18 amino acids long. Germline V gene data show CDR1 as KGHSH and CDR2 as LQKENI. CDR3 sequence reads: CASSPMVAGKSSYNEQFF. The CDR3 region has the DNA TGTGCCAGCTCACCAATGGTAGCGGGTAAGAGCTCCTACAATGAGCAGTTCTTC.

V is TRBV11-2 and J is TRBJ2-7; 11 bases line up with TRBD2. This CDR3 has 14 amino acids. Germline lookup yields CDR1 SGHAT and CDR2 FQNNGV. After removal of 5 bases from V and 7 bases from J, the junction contained 7 bases not matched to a gene. In DNA form, the CDR3 reads TGTGCCAGCAGCATTAGCGGGGGGGCAGGAGAGCAGTACTTC. Translating gives CASSISGGAGEQYF.

The rearrangement uses TRBV29-1 and TRBJ2-5; no clear D. Germline CDR1 SQVTM, CDR2 ANQGSEA. V lost 7 bases and J lost 4, with 7 bases in between. The CDR3 consists of 10 residues. For the CDR3, the DNA is TGCAGCGCCGGGCTAGAGACCCAGTACTTC. Translating it yields CSAGLETQYF.

The gene calls are TRBV5-4 and TRBJ2-7, with 9 bases fitting TRBD1. The CDR3 length is 17 residues. The ends lost 4 bases at V and 3 bases at J; junction bases unmatched: 14. CDR1 is SGHNT and CDR2 is YYREEE in the germline V gene (reference sequence). The CDR3 DNA sequence: TGTGCCAGCAGCGCGCCCCCTTACAGGGGGCTAAACTACGAGCAGTACTTC. The encoded protein is CASSAPPYRGLNYEQYF.

The V gene is TRBV7-6, the J gene TRBJ2-3; 8 bases agree with TRBD2. The V and J ends lost 3 bases and 4 bases, in that order; junction bases with no gene match: 6. The CDR3 consists of 15 residues. From germline, CDR1 is SGHVS and CDR2 FNYEAQ. The chain's CDR3 is CASSLSGGAADTQYF. The DNA for the CDR3 is TGTGCCAGCAGCTTGTCCGGGGGGGCAGCAGATACGCAGTATTTT.

The genes are TRBV19 and TRBJ2-7, with TRBD1 as a possible D gene (5 bases). In germline, CDR1 is LNHDA, CDR2 SQIVND (reference sequence). V was shortened by 1 base and J by 2 bases, with 12 bases between the two germline ends. This CDR3 comprises 15 residues. The CDR3 loop reads CASSIAAREPYEQYF. Written as DNA, the CDR3 is TGTGCCAGTAGTATAGCGGCCAGGGAACCCTACGAGCAGTACTTC.

The rearrangement links TRBV2 to TRBJ1-5; D gene unclear. Germline lookup yields CDR1 SNHLY and CDR2 FYNNEI. The CDR3 spans 14 residues. With 4 bases removed from V and 0 bases from J, the gap between germline ends came to 7 bases. CDR3: CASSVWTSNQPQHF. CDR3 bases: TGTGCCAGCAGTGTTTGGACTAGCAATCAGCCCCAGCATTTT.

The J gene is TRBJ1-5, the V gene TRBV4-1, with TRBD1 matching over 10 bases. Germline loops: CDR1 MGHRA, CDR2 YSYEKL. V dropped 4 bases and J dropped 2; count of bases not matched to a gene: 8. CDR3 length: 17 amino acids. In nucleotides, the CDR3 is TGCGCCAGCAGCCGACCGGGACAGGGGAGCCGCAATCAGCCCCAGCATTTT. Translating gives CASSRPGQGSRNQPQHF.

This clone was seen only a few times. The chain is built from TRBV10-2 and TRBJ2-1, with D possibly matching TRBD2 (6 bases). V lost 6 bases, J lost 7 bases, and 13 bases lay in between. This CDR3 is 13 amino acids long. Germline CDR1 WSHSY, CDR2 SAAADI. Here the CDR3 DNA reads TGCGCCAGCAGGCCTAGCGTCATGAATGAGCAGTTCTTC. It encodes CASRPSVMNEQFF.

This chain connects TRBV7-9 to TRBJ2-3; 7 bases agree with TRBD2. The CDR3 sequence is 16 residues long. CDR1 and CDR2 from the germline V gene are SEHNR and FQNEAQ (reference sequence). J was trimmed by 3 bases and V by 6 bases; bases with no gene match: 12. CDR3 sequence (DNA): TGTGCCAGCAGTTATCAAGCGGGATTACCTACAGATACGCAGTATTTT. Translated: CASSYQAGLPTDTQYF.

The chain joins TRBV5-1 to TRBJ2-5; 12 nucleotides agree with TRBD2. The ends lost 3 bases at V and 5 bases at J; junction bases unmatched: 5. Germline CDR1 is SGHRS and CDR2 is YFSETQ. The CDR3 contains 15 residues. CDR3 sequence: CASSYLGLAGETQYF. The DNA of the CDR3 is TGCGCCAGCAGCTATCTAGGACTAGCGGGGGAGACCCAGTACTTC.

The chain recombines TRBV7-6 with TRBJ1-2; 11 bases are a match to TRBD1. The germline V gene has CDR1 SGHVS and CDR2 FNYEAQ. This CDR3 contains 14 residues. Trimming cost V 4 bases and J 6 bases; bases outside gene matches: 4. The CDR3 sequence: CASSSGQGADGYTF. The CDR3 DNA reads TGTGCCAGCAGCTCAGGACAGGGGGCCGATGGCTACACCTTC.

The rearrangement joins TRBV2 to TRBJ2-3, with D uncertain. V was trimmed by 6 bases and J by 3 bases, leaving 13 bases between them. Looked up from germline, CDR1 is SNHLY and CDR2 is FYNNEI. The CDR3 consists of 14 residues. The CDR3 protein is CASSSDLKTDTQYF. As DNA, the CDR3 is TGTGCCAGCAGCAGCGACCTTAAAACAGATACGCAGTATTTT. Supplemented by reference TRBV2 and TRBJ2-3, the full variable domain reads EPEVTQTPSHQVTQMGQEVILRCVPISNHLYFYWYRQILGQKVEFLVSFYNNEISEKSEIFDDQFSVERPDGSNFTLKIRSTKLEDSAMYFCASSSDLKTDTQYFGPGTRLTVL.

The genes are TRBV2 and TRBJ2-3; 10 bases match TRBD2. Germline CDR1 reads SNHLY; CDR2 reads FYNNEI. This CDR3 has 17 amino acids. The J segment lost 6 bases and the V segment lost 2 bases, leaving 11 bases of the junction unmatched. The CDR3 DNA follows: TGTGCCAGCAGTGAAAGAGCGGGGGGGGTGAATGTGGATACGCAGTATTTT. Its translation: CASSERAGGVNVDTQYF.

The chain joins TRBV28 to TRBJ1-1; D is undetermined. The CDR3 length is 13 residues. V was cut by 5 bases and J by 5 bases, with 12 bases left in between. Germline V gene lookup returns CDR1 MDHEN and CDR2 SYDVKM. The CDR3 region has the DNA TGTGCCAGCAGTCCCGGGTCGGGGACTGAAGCTTTCTTT. Translating gives CASSPGSGTEAFF.

This chain links TRBV27 with TRBJ2-5; D unclear. With 4 bases removed from V and 0 bases from J, the gap between germline ends came to 18 bases. The CDR3 consists of 17 residues. Germline V gene data show CDR1 as MNHEY and CDR2 as SMNVEV (reference sequence). This CDR3 is CASSSLVGAPNQETQYF. The CDR3 nucleotides are TGTGCCAGCAGTTCCCTCGTCGGAGCGCCGAACCAAGAGACCCAGTACTTC.

J is TRBJ1-5 and V is TRBV4-1, with 7 nucleotides matching TRBD1. The CDR3 sequence is 15 residues long. Germline assignment: CDR1 MGHRA and CDR2 YSYEKL. V was pared by 3 bases and J by 2 bases, with 4 bases of the junction left unmatched. The CDR3 DNA reads as TGCGCCAGCAGCCATCAGGGGGTGGGCAATCAGCCCCAGCATTTT. This gives the protein CASSHQGVGNQPQHF.

This clone has just a few counts. The chain joins TRBV6-1 to TRBJ2-5; 8 nucleotides match TRBD2. The germline V gene has CDR1 MNHNS and CDR2 SASEGT. J was trimmed by 2 bases and V by 2 bases; bases with no gene match: 4. This CDR3 region has 15 residues. CDR3 nucleotides: TGTGCCAGCAGTGAACTAGCGGGCCTTCAAGAGACCCAGTACTTC. Translating gives CASSELAGLQETQYF.

The gene calls are TRBV5-3 and TRBJ1-5; D unresolved. TRBV5-3 is annotated as an ORF whose role is uncertain. V was clipped by 0 bases and J by 10 bases, with 5 bases between them. This CDR3 is built from 11 residues. The CDR3, as DNA: TGTGCCAGAAGCTTGGAGGGTCCCCAGCATTTT. It encodes CARSLEGPQHF.

This rearrangement joins TRBV7-2 to TRBJ1-2; TRBD1 might be the D (5 bases). The CDR3 runs 14 residues. Trimming took 1 base from V and 6 from J, leaving 12 bases between them. CDR1 SGHTA and CDR2 FQGNSA come from the germline V gene. The CDR3, as DNA: TGTGCCAGCAGCTTAGAGGTGACAGTCAATGGCTACACCTTC. Its translation is CASSLEVTVNGYTF.

The V and J genes are TRBV19 and TRBJ1-2; TRBD1 matches at 9 bases. CDR1 and CDR2 (germline): LNHDA, SQIVND (reference sequence). With V trimmed by 8 bases and J by 5 bases, 6 bases remained unmatched. This CDR3 is 13 amino acids long. CDR3 DNA sequence: TGTGCCAGTTCCCGGGACAGGGATTATGGCTACACCTTC. Translating gives CASSRDRDYGYTF.